The source of this TCR beta chain is a study of OX40 agonist ivuxolimab in advanced cancers. Across the whole study: Dosing consisted of intravenous ivuxolimab at 0.01 to 10 mg/kg every 2 weeks. Of mixed ages from roughly 23 to 80 and averaging about 56 years, the group was about 80% male.

Assay used: immunoSEQ multiplex PCR; TCRdb lists only in-frame clones, some missing. The sample contains tens of thousands of clones, roughly 90% of which appear only once. Trimming removed 5 bases from V and 7 bases from J; junction bases left unmatched: 7. Germline CDR1 is SGHNT and CDR2 is YENEEA. The CDR3 covers 14 residues. This TCR derives from an adult with an advanced solid tumor such as melanoma, head and neck, liver or kidney cancer. The sample was CD4+ or CD8+ T cells sorted from blood, taken in a trial of the OX40 agonist ivuxolimab. The chain is built from TRBV11-3 and TRBJ2-1; 8 bases match TRBD1. The CDR3 bases are TGTGCCAGCAGCCAAGGACAGGGTACTAATGAGCAGTTCTTC. It specifies CASSQGQGTNEQFF.